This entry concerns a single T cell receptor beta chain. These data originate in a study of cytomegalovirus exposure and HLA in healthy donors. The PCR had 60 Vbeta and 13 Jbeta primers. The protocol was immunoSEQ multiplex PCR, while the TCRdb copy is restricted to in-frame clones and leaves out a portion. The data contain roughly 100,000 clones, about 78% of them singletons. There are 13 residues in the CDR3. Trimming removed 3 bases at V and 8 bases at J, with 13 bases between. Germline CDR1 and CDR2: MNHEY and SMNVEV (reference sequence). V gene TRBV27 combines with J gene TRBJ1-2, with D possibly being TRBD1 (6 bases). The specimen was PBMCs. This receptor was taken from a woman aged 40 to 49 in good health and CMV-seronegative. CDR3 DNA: TGTGCCAGCAGTTTTCTGGGGGCTGGGGGCTACACCTTC. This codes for CASSFLGAGGYTF.